This TCR beta chain was sequenced for a study of blood T cell repertoires in COVID-19 (TCRdb year 2020). Looking at the study overall: Samples covering the acute and convalescent phases of COVID-19 were provided by collaborators in the United States, Italy and Spain. The prospective study material was composed of cDNA or gDNA derived from T cells, B-cell-depleted T cells, or PBMCs. Deeply sampled blood TCRbeta repertoires from subjects exposed to, actively infected with, or recovered from COVID-19 were included in the dataset. A freely available public database, intended as a resource for researchers studying the immune response to SARS-CoV-2, is where the repertoires were released. The samples were drawn from the first 160 participants of the ongoing ImmuneRACE study and from over a thousand subjects provided by 6 global collaborators. Nearly every sample came with metadata listing a de-identified subject ID, COVID-19 status, age in years and sex. Where available, HLA class I and class II types were obtained from metadata supplied by the sample provider rather than from assay-based typing. The paper as a whole reports these results and caveats: Clinical and demographic metadata were provided uncurated, with the amount varying by source and participant.

The immunoSEQ Assay, a bias-controlled multiplex PCR, was used to amplify TCRbeta CDR3 regions from genomic DNA. The study's own analysis went as follows. Within the assay, amplification of reference gene primers was used to estimate how many nucleated cells each sample contained. To quantify the absolute abundance of each unique TCRbeta CDR3 rearrangement, sequence reads were collapsed and filtered. For each sample, productive Simpson clonality was calculated as the square root of Simpson's diversity index over productive rearrangements. The table was pulled from immuneACCESS by TCRdb, which kept in-frame rearrangements only. Such tables lose some clones; where checked, under half of the loss comes from unresolved V genes, and the rest has no known cause. Clone size and the V and J calls come from that table; the DNA yielded D and trimming. The sample table shows about 46,000 clones, and approximately 89% are seen once. Approximately 6.4% of the sample is taken by the ten largest.

Notes on this clone: Its specific antigen is unknown. No base qualities exist here, and no much larger clone lies one base off it.

From cysteine to phenylalanine, the CDR3 is 20 amino acids long. CDR3 DNA is the only sequence kept; it has 60 bases, read in frame from the first base. Via the germline V gene (reference sequence), CDR1 is LGHDT and CDR2 YNNKEL. From V the trimming removes 3 bases and from J it removes 1 base, while the gene matches leave 13 bases of the junction unaccounted for. Each collaborating institution followed its own protocols to collect whole blood in K2EDTA tubes. Collaborator samples were shipped for TCRbeta analysis as frozen whole blood, isolated PBMCs, or DNA extracted from either sample type. The source is a man in his sixties with acute or convalescent COVID-19. The sequenced sample was peripheral blood. This chain joins TRBV3-1 (or the pseudogene TRBV3-2) to TRBJ2-1; TRBD2 fits 12 bases in the junction. CDR3 reads: CASSHPGTSGPRRSYNEQFF. The DNA sequence is TGTGCCAGCAGCCACCCCGGGACTAGCGGGCCGAGGAGATCCTACAATGAGCAGTTCTTC.